This T cell receptor (beta chain) appears in the sequencing data of a study of T cell changes during pregnancy in multiple sclerosis. This CDR3 contains 19 residues. With 3 bases clipped from V and 6 bases from J, the junction kept 16 bases outside the gene matches. Germline V gene lookup returns CDR1 SGDLS and CDR2 YYNGEE. TCRdb's table, derived via immunoSEQ multiplex PCR, lists solely in-frame clones and lacks some. Of some 41,000 clones listed, roughly nine tenths are singletons. This receptor was identified in a female donor in good health, enrolled as a control in a pregnancy study. The chain couples TRBV9 to TRBJ2-3; TRBD2 matches 13 bases. The input for sequencing was CD4+ T cells from peripheral blood mononuclear cells, taken in the third trimester of pregnancy. As DNA, the CDR3 is TGTGCCAGCAGCGCCCTGGCCCTGGGACTAGCGGGAAGCCGGGATACGCAGTATTTT. Translated: CASSALALGLAGSRDTQYF. The full variable domain, rest sourced from reference TRBV9 and TRBJ2-3, is DSGVTQTPKHLITATGQRVTLRCSPRSGDLSVYWYQQSLDQGLQFLIQYYNGEERAKGNILERFSAQQFPDLHSELNLSSLELGDSALYFCASSALALGLAGSRDTQYFGPGTRLTVL.